A selection of T cell receptor beta chains follows, all from one sample in a study of monozygotic twins with inflammatory bowel disease. Using the 5' RACE reads, TCRdb records one entry per CDR3 protein without DNA. Its table lists 150,000 to 200,000 distinct CDR3 sequences. Sequencing was carried out using blood. Source of these receptors: a human donor with ulcerative colitis or Crohn's disease, or a healthy co-twin of an affected twin (not recorded which). Both conserved end residues are part of each CDR3.

TRBJ2-1	TRBV10-3	CAISGGLAQFGGNEQFF
TRBJ1-3	TRBV20-1	CSAREGSLGYF
TRBJ2-7	TRBV6-1	CASSVGHSSYEQYF
TRBJ1-1	TRBV12-5	CASGTAVGARETEAFF
TRBJ2-1	TRBV2	CASSQPSGSLNEQFF
TRBJ2-7	TRBV10-3	CAIRRLAGDQYEQYF
TRBJ2-7	TRBV7-2	CASSFTSHEQYF
TRBJ2-2	TRBV7-9	CASSLRGLAGSTGELFF
TRBJ1-2	TRBV7-6	CASSELSRKAGRDYGYTF
TRBJ1-1	TRBV12-3/TRBV12-4	CASSLQSNTEAFF
TRBJ2-1	TRBV7-2	CASRTRRESSYNEQFF
TRBJ2-1	TRBV6-6	CASSQGTSDNEQFF
TRBJ2-3	TRBV20-1	CSASLGGSTDTQYF
TRBJ2-1	TRBV11-3	CASSPLAGGLNEQFF
TRBJ2-3	TRBV6-2/TRBV6-3	CASSYMRAVSTDTQYF
TRBJ2-3	TRBV5-4	CASSLAGRLGGTDTQYF
TRBJ1-2	TRBV20-1	CSASDGLYGYTF
TRBJ2-4	TRBV27	CASSLDQIIAKNIQYF
TRBJ1-5	TRBV6-6	CASREQGGQPQHF
TRBJ2-3	TRBV11-3	CASSLGQADTQYF
TRBJ2-3	TRBV28	CASSWGGQGVEDTQYF
TRBJ1-1	TRBV5-6	CASSRDRVPTEAFF
TRBJ2-5	TRBV28	CASSFGFQGRGLGTQYF
TRBJ2-1	TRBV28	CASSTLRQTVSSYNEQFF
TRBJ2-7	TRBV3-1	CASSLTTGPYEQYF
TRBJ2-7	TRBV12-3/TRBV12-4	CASSYTGLAYEQYF
TRBJ1-4	TRBV18	CASSPEQGAGEKLFF
TRBJ2-1	TRBV5-4	CASSSEPGTRPYNEQFF
TRBJ1-2	TRBV10-3	CAISELLYGYTF
TRBJ2-5	TRBV5-8	CASSWGGLAEGETQYF
TRBJ2-1	TRBV5-1	CASSWSGTGGHNEQFF
TRBJ1-6	TRBV7-9	CASSPGHPGFSPLHF
TRBJ2-3	TRBV24-1	CATSDMDRGADTQYF
TRBJ2-2	TRBV12-3/TRBV12-4	CASSFGVVAATGELFF
TRBJ2-3	TRBV29-1	CSATGTSNTDTQYF
TRBJ2-3	TRBV20-1	CSAREGTSGRYF
TRBJ2-1	TRBV15	CATSRGYTSEQFF
TRBJ2-7	TRBV11-1	CASSLEVGGTYEQYF
TRBJ2-3	TRBV7-2	CASSLGNTQYF
TRBJ2-5	TRBV10-3	CAISAGRGQETQYF
TRBJ1-2	TRBV7-8	CASSQNRGANYGYTF
TRBJ2-2	TRBV19	CASGLKHGELFF
TRBJ1-1	TRBV6-1	CASSASQGPITEAFF
TRBJ2-2	TRBV14	CASSQSTGSDTGELFF
TRBJ2-1	TRBV4-1	CASRLGGTYGGDEQFF
TRBJ1-1	TRBV18	CASSPAGLGPGEAFF
TRBJ2-1	TRBV19	CASTPGLAGRRDEQFF